This is a list of T cell receptor beta chains from one sample in a study of cytomegalovirus exposure and HLA in healthy donors. Libraries were prepared by immunoSEQ multiplex PCR; TCRdb keeps only in-frame clonotypes and omits some of them. The sample has under 200,000 clones, about 90% seen once. Sequenced material: PBMCs. The receptors here all came from a woman in her twenties or thirties in good health and CMV-seronegative. Both conserved end residues are part of each CDR3. The D gene is left open where the match is weak. Size tells how often a clone was seen (once, few, many) or the class of an expanded clone, and some rows leave it out.

>16|TRBJ1-6|TRBD1|TRBV5-1|once
TGCGCCAGCAGCCCCCGAGGAACAGGGGGCAATTCACCCCTCCACTTT
CASSPRGTGGNSPLHF
>16|TRBJ1-4|TRBD1|TRBV4-1|-
TGCGCCAGCAGCCAGCAACCGGGACAGGGGAGGGAAAAACTGTTTTTT
CASSQQPGQGREKLFF
>16|TRBJ1-5|TRBD1|TRBV19|-
TGTGCCAGTAGAACAACCGGGACAGGGAGCAATCAGCCCCAGCATTTT
CASRTTGTGSNQPQHF
>16|TRBJ2-5|TRBD2|TRBV19|-
TGTGCCAGTACCCCGGTTAGCGGGGGGGCTCGGGAGACCCAGTACTTC
CASTPVSGGARETQYF
>13|TRBJ2-7|-|TRBV5-8|-
TGTGCCAGCAGCGATATCGGACCACGCGAGCAGTACTTC
CASSDIGPREQYF
>14|TRBJ2-2|-|TRBV5-1|-
TGCGCCAGCAGCTTGGTACTGAACACCGGGGAGCTGTTTTTT
CASSLVLNTGELFF
>15|TRBJ2-5|-|TRBV7-2|few
TGTGCCAGCAGCCCGTTCGTCGGTAGCTTGGAGACCCAGTACTTC
CASSPFVGSLETQYF
>15|TRBJ2-1|TRBD1|TRBV2|few
TGTGCCAGCAGCCCGGGACAGGGCCCCTACAATGAGCAGTTCTTC
CASSPGQGPYNEQFF
>14|TRBJ2-7|TRBD2|TRBV9|few
TGTGCCAGCAGCGTAGGGGCGGGAGGGCGCGAGCAGTACTTC
CASSVGAGGREQYF
>13|TRBJ1-2|TRBD1|TRBV4-3|-
TGCGCCAGCAGCCAAGATCCGGACAGGGAATACACCTTC
CASSQDPDREYTF
>12|TRBJ1-2|-|TRBV29-1|-
TGCAGCGTTGGGACAAATAACTATGGCTACACCTTC
CSVGTNNYGYTF
>14|TRBJ1-5|-|TRBV19|-
TGTGCCAGTTGGGAGACAGGCAGCAATCAGCCCCAGCATTTT
CASWETGSNQPQHF
>15|TRBJ2-3|TRBD1|TRBV4-2|-
TGTGCCAGCAGCCCCCGACAGGGGATCACAGATACGCAGTATTTT
CASSPRQGITDTQYF
>13|TRBJ2-1|-|TRBV27|-
TGTGCCAGCAGCGAGGGTTACCTTAATGAGCAGTTCTTC
CASSEGYLNEQFF
>13|TRBJ2-7|TRBD2|TRBV29-1|-
TGCAGCGTTGTATTAGCGGGACCGTACGAGCAGTACTTC
CSVVLAGPYEQYF
>14|TRBJ1-3|-|TRBV5-7|-
TGTGCCAGCAGCTTTCGGCGATGTGGAAACACCATATATTTT
CASSFRRCGNTIYF
>15|TRBJ2-7|-|TRBV19|-
TGTGCCAGTACCCCAACCAACAGGAAGGCCCACGAGCAGTACTTC
CASTPTNRKAHEQYF
>14|TRBJ1-2|-|TRBV27|-
TGTGCCAGCAGTTTGACCCTGCGGGGCTATGGCTACACCTTC
CASSLTLRGYGYTF
>15|TRBJ2-2|-|TRBV6-1|-
TGTGCCAGCAGGGATGGGGGTTCGAACACCGGGGAGCTGTTTTTT
CASRDGGSNTGELFF
>14|TRBJ1-6|TRBD1|TRBV7-8|few
TGTGCCAGCAGCCGGGAGGGGGCGGGTTCACCCCTCCACTTT
CASSREGAGSPLHF
>12|TRBJ2-7|-|TRBV5-1|-
TGCGCCAGCGGCAGGAGTTTTTACGAGCAGTACTTC
CASGRSFYEQYF
>11|TRBJ2-5|-|TRBV5-1|-
TGCGCCAGCAGCTTCCAAGAGACCCAGTACTTC
CASSFQETQYF
>13|TRBJ2-5|-|TRBV18|-
TGTGCCAGCTCACCGGACAGCCTATCGACCCAGTACTTC
CASSPDSLSTQYF
>15|TRBJ2-7|TRBD2|TRBV9|-
TGTGCCAGCAGCACCGCTCCGGGGGGGTTCTACGAGCAGTACTTC
CASSTAPGGFYEQYF
>15|TRBJ2-3|TRBD1|TRBV18|-
TGTGCCAGCTCACAGACAGGGGCCGACCCAGATACGCAGTATTTT
CASSQTGADPDTQYF
>16|TRBJ2-7|TRBD2|TRBV18|-
TGTGCCAGCTCACTTCCCGCGGGAGATCGTCCTTACGAGCAGTACTTC
CASSLPAGDRPYEQYF
>14|TRBJ2-4|TRBD2|TRBV6-1|-
TGTGCCAGCGGGGGGGTTCTAGCCAAAAACATTCAGTACTTC
CASGGVLAKNIQYF
>14|TRBJ1-1|-|TRBV27|-
TGTGCCAGCAGTCCCGGCGGGGGAGTGGCTGAAGCTTTCTTT
CASSPGGGVAEAFF
>13|TRBJ2-3|-|TRBV27|-
TGTGCCAGCAGTAATGGACGGTTCCTTACGCAGTATTTT
CASSNGRFLTQYF
>13|TRBJ1-1|-|TRBV29-1|-
TGCAGCGCTTCACAGGGTTTGGACACTGAAGCTTTCTTT
CSASQGLDTEAFF
>13|TRBJ2-5|-|TRBV7-6|-
TGTGCCAGCAGCCCCACTAGTTGGAAGACCCAGTACTTC
CASSPTSWKTQYF
>15|TRBJ1-1|-|TRBV7-8|-
TGTGCCAGCAGCTTAGTAGGGACATTGAACACTGAAGCTTTCTTT
CASSLVGTLNTEAFF
>14|TRBJ2-7|TRBD1|TRBV5-1|-
TGCGCCAGCAGCCCCCGGGACAGACTATACGAGCAGTACTTC
CASSPRDRLYEQYF
>13|TRBJ2-7|-|TRBV6-1|-
TGTGCCAGCAGTGAACGCCCAACCGGGACGAAGTACTTC
CASSERPTGTKYF
>15|TRBJ2-7|TRBD1|TRBV7-3|-
TGTGCCAGCAGCTTGGACAGGGCAGACTCCTACGAGCAGTACTTC
CASSLDRADSYEQYF
>17|TRBJ1-5|TRBD1|TRBV19|-
TGTGCCAGTAGTAGGGACAGGGGGGAGGTCGGCAATCAGCCCCAGCATTTT
CASSRDRGEVGNQPQHF
>14|TRBJ2-7|-|TRBV27|once
TGTGCCAGCAGCCTCTCTAGTTTCGGGTACGAGCAGTACTTC
CASSLSSFGYEQYF
>17|TRBJ2-7|-|TRBV9|-
TGTGCCAGCAGCTCCCAGGGGGTGGAGACTAGCAGCCCTGAGCAGTACTTC
CASSSQGVETSSPEQYF
>17|TRBJ2-1|TRBD2|TRBV27|-
TGTGCCAGCAGTTTATCAATCCAAACTAGCGGGATCAATGAGCAGTTCTTC
CASSLSIQTSGINEQFF
>16|TRBJ2-7|-|TRBV19|-
TGTGCCAGTAGTATAGGTTTCGGTGCCGGCTCCTACGAGCAGTACTTC
CASSIGFGAGSYEQYF
>16|TRBJ2-3|TRBD2|TRBV6-5|-
TGTGCCAGCAGTTACTATGTCGGGGGGGCAGTGGATACGCAGTATTTT
CASSYYVGGAVDTQYF
>12|TRBJ1-1|-|TRBV23-1|-
TGCGCCGGAGGGGGGTTGAACACTGAAGCTTTCTTT
CAGGGLNTEAFF
>15|TRBJ1-4|TRBD1|TRBV4-1|-
TGCGCCAGCAGACGAACAGGGGGCGGTGGTGAAAAACTGTTTTTT
CASRRTGGGGEKLFF
>14|TRBJ2-3|TRBD2|TRBV7-3|-
TGTGCCAGCAGCTTACGGGGGGGCGCAGATACGCAGTATTTT
CASSLRGGADTQYF
>14|TRBJ1-1|TRBD1|TRBV6-1|-
TGTGCCAGCAGATGGGGACAGGGGAACACTGAAGCTTTCTTT
CASRWGQGNTEAFF
>15|TRBJ2-1|-|TRBV27|-
TGTGCCAGCACCCAAGTAGGAGGAAACTACAATGAGCAGTTCTTC
CASTQVGGNYNEQFF
>19|TRBJ2-3|TRBD1|TRBV18|-
TGTGCCAGCTCACCACCGGGCGGGACAGGGGTAATTTCCACAGATACGCAGTATTTT
CASSPPGGTGVISTDTQYF
>16|TRBJ1-5|TRBD1|TRBV7-6|-
TGTGCCAGCAGCTTAAACCGGGACAGTAGCAATCAGCCCCAGCATTTT
CASSLNRDSSNQPQHF
>16|TRBJ1-3|-|TRBV29-1|-
TGCAGCGTTGAAGATCGCGGGGAAAACAGGGGAAACACCATATATTTT
CSVEDRGENRGNTIYF
>18|TRBJ2-7|TRBD1|TRBV5-8|-
TGTGCCAGCAGCAAATCTGGGGCCGGGACAGGGTCAGGAGACGAGCAGTACTTC
CASSKSGAGTGSGDEQYF
>12|TRBJ1-1|-|TRBV19|-
TGTGCCAGTCGGAAGGGGGAGACTGAAGCTTTCTTT
CASRKGETEAFF
>11|TRBJ2-2|-|TRBV19|-
TGTGCCAGTAAAAAATACGGGGAGCTGTTTTTT
CASKKYGELFF
>14|TRBJ2-7|TRBD2|TRBV6-6|-
TGTGCCAGCAGAAGGACTAGCGGAACCTACGAGCAGTACTTC
CASRRTSGTYEQYF
>15|TRBJ2-5|TRBD2|TRBV27|-
TGTGCCAGCAGCGGGACTAGCGGGGGGGAAGAGACCCAGTACTTC
CASSGTSGGEETQYF